One sample yielded the 30 T cell receptor beta chains listed below, sequenced in a study of PD-1 and CTLA-4 blockade in melanoma. Assay used: immunoSEQ multiplex PCR; TCRdb lists only in-frame clones, some missing. The data show under 40,000 clones, with 88% seen just once and more than 5.5% held by the top ten. The sequencing here drew on CD8+ T cells from peripheral blood, taken from a patient given anti-PD-1 treatment. The receptors here all came from a human donor with melanoma.

V usage is TRBV19 and J usage is TRBJ2-5; D unresolved. The germline CDR1 and CDR2 sequences are LNHDA and SQIVND (reference sequence). V shed 1 base and J shed 5 bases, with 14 bases lying between them. The CDR3 sequence is 15 residues long. The CDR3 bases are TGTGCCAGTAGTATAGGGACCACCGAACAGGAGACCCAGTACTTC. Protein sequence: CASSIGTTEQETQYF.

This chain uses TRBV3-1 (or the pseudogene TRBV3-2) with TRBJ2-7, with D perhaps TRBD2 (7 bases). V gave up 5 bases and J gave up 0 bases, with 11 bases separating them. This CDR3 region has 14 residues. Germline V gene lookup returns CDR1 LGHDT and CDR2 YNNKEL (reference sequence). The chain's CDR3 is CASSWGGGSYEQYF. CDR3 in DNA: TGTGCCAGCAGCTGGGGAGGGGGCTCCTACGAGCAGTACTTC.

This chain connects TRBV6-1 to TRBJ1-2; D not resolved. The CDR3 is 13 residues long. V was cut by 2 bases and J by 8 bases, with 12 bases left in between. Germline CDR1 is MNHNS and CDR2 is SASEGT. The CDR3 DNA reads TGTGCCAGCAGTGAACTCCTGCCGGGGGGCTACACCTTC. It is translated as CASSELLPGGYTF.

This sequence joins TRBV5-8 and TRBJ1-2; a possible D gene is TRBD1 (6 bases). V dropped 4 bases and J dropped 0 bases, with 19 bases sitting between them. CDR1 and CDR2 from the germline V gene are SGHTS and YDEGEE. The CDR3 is made up of 17 amino acids. The CDR3 nucleotides read TGTGCCAGCAGCGGAAGACCCCGACAGGTAGCTAACTATGGCTACACCTTC. Translating it yields CASSGRPRQVANYGYTF.

This clone appeared once. CDR3 sequence: CASITGNTEAFF. For the CDR3, the DNA is TGTGCCAGCATAACGGGAAACACTGAAGCTTTCTTT. V and J are TRBV19 and TRBJ1-1; D not certain. The V end lost 9 bases, the J end lost 2 bases, and 10 bases lay between the germline ends. The CDR3 has 12 residues. CDR1 and CDR2 from the germline V gene are LNHDA and SQIVND (reference sequence).

V and J are TRBV5-5 and TRBJ2-3; D perhaps matches TRBD2 (5 bases). The CDR3 loop spans 13 amino acids. Germline V gene sequence: CDR1 SGHKS, CDR2 YYEKEE (reference sequence). Deletions cut 1 base from V and 4 bases from J, with 7 bases between. The CDR3 coding sequence is TGTGCCAGCAGCTTGCTGGGAGCAGATACGCAGTATTTT. It encodes CASSLLGADTQYF.

The V gene is TRBV6-5, the J gene TRBJ1-1; possible D gene TRBD1, 6 bases. The germline CDR1 and CDR2 sequences are MNHEY and SVGAGI. The length of the CDR3 is 12 residues. V was clipped by 5 bases and J by 6 bases, with 10 bases between them. The CDR3 reads CASSMDSPEAFF. DNA for the CDR3: TGTGCCAGCAGTATGGACAGCCCTGAAGCTTTCTTT.

The rearrangement uses TRBV3-1 (or the pseudogene TRBV3-2) and TRBJ2-7; D is ambiguous. The CDR3 sequence is 15 residues long. Germline V lookup: CDR1 LGHDT, CDR2 YNNKEL (reference sequence). V was clipped by 4 bases and J by 1 base, with 14 bases between them. The CDR3 is CASSPTKTTSYEQYF. Here the CDR3 DNA reads TGTGCCAGCAGCCCAACAAAGACAACTTCCTACGAGCAGTACTTC.

The V gene is TRBV5-4, the J gene TRBJ2-5; no clear D. Between the trimmed V and J ends, which lost 0 bases and 1 base, there was a span of 7 bases. The CDR3 is made up of 14 amino acids. Looked up from germline, CDR1 is SGHNT and CDR2 is YYREEE (reference sequence). DNA for the CDR3: TGTGCCAGCAGCTTGGACCAGCCCCAAGAGACCCAGTACTTC. As protein: CASSLDQPQETQYF.

The rearrangement uses TRBV15 and TRBJ2-1; perhaps TRBD2 as D (5 bases). The CDR3 loop spans 15 amino acids. Trimming stripped 3 bases from V and 0 bases from J, with 9 bases between. Germline values: CDR1 LNHNV, CDR2 YYDKDF (reference sequence). The CDR3 here is CATSRTRGSYNEQFF. CDR3 nucleotides: TGTGCCACCAGCAGGACACGGGGCTCCTACAATGAGCAGTTCTTC.

V and J are TRBV4-1 and TRBJ2-1, with D perhaps TRBD2 (6 bases). CDR1 and CDR2 from the germline V gene are MGHRA and YSYEKL. CDR3 length: 14 residues. V lost 3 bases, J lost 6 bases, and 12 bases lay in between. CDR3: CASSQRDSVNEQFF. CDR3 nucleotides: TGCGCCAGCAGCCAGAGGGACTCGGTCAATGAGCAGTTCTTC.

The J gene is TRBJ1-3, the V gene TRBV4-1; D unclear. The CDR3 covers 14 residues. V was shortened by 1 base and J by 0 bases, with 4 bases between the two germline ends. Looked up from germline, CDR1 is MGHRA and CDR2 is YSYEKL. CDR3 DNA sequence: TGCGCCAGCAGCCAAGGGAGCTCTGGAAACACCATATATTTT. Residues: CASSQGSSGNTIYF.

CDR3 amino acids: CASSWPGEEVNEQFF. CDR3 DNA: TGTGCCAGCAGTTGGCCGGGTGAAGAGGTCAATGAGCAGTTCTTC. V is TRBV25-1 and J is TRBJ2-1; no clear D. Germline values: CDR1 MGHDK, CDR2 SYGVNS. The ends were cut back, 5 bases at V and 6 bases at J, with 17 bases in the middle. This CDR3 has 15 residues.

This chain joins TRBV5-5 and TRBJ2-1, with TRBD2 matching 10 bases. The germline gives CDR1 SGHKS, CDR2 YYEKEE (reference sequence). This CDR3 has 15 amino acids. The J segment lost 3 bases and the V segment lost 2 bases, leaving 2 bases of the junction unmatched. The CDR3 here is CASSFLAGDYNEQFF. CDR3 coding DNA: TGTGCCAGCAGCTTCCTAGCGGGGGACTACAATGAGCAGTTCTTC.

V and J are TRBV19 and TRBJ1-3; tentative D call: TRBD1 (6 bases). The length of the CDR3 is 15 residues. Germline CDR1 reads LNHDA; CDR2 reads SQIVND (reference sequence). With 7 bases removed from V and 0 bases from J, the gap between germline ends came to 13 bases. This CDR3 reads CASTLDRFSGNTIYF. The CDR3 coding sequence is TGTGCCAGTACCTTGGACAGATTCTCTGGAAACACCATATATTTT.

V usage is TRBV6-4 and J usage is TRBJ2-1; 14 positions agree with TRBD2. Germline CDR1 MRHNA, CDR2 SNTAGT. J was trimmed by 10 bases and V by 4 bases; bases with no gene match: 3. This CDR3 spans 14 amino acids. This CDR3 reads CASSGLAGGHEQFF. CDR3 sequence (DNA): TGTGCCAGCAGTGGACTAGCGGGGGGGCACGAGCAGTTCTTC.

The genes are TRBV4-3 and TRBJ2-7; 7 bases agree with TRBD1. The CDR3 extends over 15 amino acids. V lost 0 bases and J lost 3; bases outside the gene matches: 5. CDR1 LGHNA and CDR2 YSLEER come from the germline V gene. The DNA of the CDR3 is TGCGCCAGCAGCCAAGAGCAGGGGGTGGTCTACGAGCAGTACTTC. This sequence encodes CASSQEQGVVYEQYF.

The chain employs TRBV30 and TRBJ2-2; D gene unclear. Trimming took off 2 bases at V and 5 bases at J, with 6 bases between the two ends. CDR3 length equals 12 residues. CDR1 is GTSNPN, CDR2 SVGIG, per germline (reference sequence). As DNA, the CDR3 is TGTGCCTGGAGTACCGGGACCGGGGAGCTGTTTTTT. Amino acid sequence: CAWSTGTGELFF.

The V and J genes are TRBV30 and TRBJ2-1; 11 positions match TRBD2. This CDR3 spans 15 amino acids. Trimming removed 2 bases from V and 7 bases from J; junction bases left unmatched: 7. From germline, CDR1 is GTSNPN and CDR2 SVGIG (reference sequence). The CDR3 sequence is CAWSPIAGGPNEQFF. For the CDR3, the DNA is TGTGCCTGGAGTCCAATAGCGGGGGGGCCGAATGAGCAGTTCTTC.

The chain has TRBV7-9 and TRBJ2-7; D is unclear. The germline V gene encodes CDR1 SEHNR and CDR2 FQNEAQ (reference sequence). The CDR3 consists of 14 residues. Trimming shortened V by 5 bases and J by 5 bases, and 16 bases separated the two germline ends. For the CDR3, the DNA is TGTGCCAGCAGCCCTCCTGGCGAGGTTGACGAGCAGTACTTC. This codes for CASSPPGEVDEQYF.

The chain uses TRBV7-9 and TRBJ2-5, with D possibly matching TRBD2 (5 bases). Germline lookup yields CDR1 SEHNR and CDR2 FQNEAQ (reference sequence). V lost 6 bases and J lost 4, with 9 bases in between. This CDR3 contains 12 residues. DNA for the CDR3: TGTGCCAGCAGAAGCGGTCCAGAGACCCAGTACTTC. Amino acids: CASRSGPETQYF.

A few counts support this clone. This sequence joins TRBV7-9 and TRBJ1-2; no clear D gene. The CDR3 runs 16 residues. V lost 3 bases and J 1 base, leaving 15 bases between the germline ends. Germline loops: CDR1 SEHNR, CDR2 FQNEAQ (reference sequence). DNA of the CDR3: TGTGCCAGCAGCTTTACGAGTACAGATGTTAACTATGGCTACACCTTC. Encoded protein: CASSFTSTDVNYGYTF.

V and J are TRBV20-1 and TRBJ2-2; D remains ambiguous. From germline, CDR1 is DFQATT and CDR2 SNEGSKA (reference sequence). The CDR3 extends over 11 amino acids. Trimming took 2 bases from V and 8 from J, leaving 6 bases between them. Here the CDR3 DNA reads TGCAGTGCTAGACGCGAGGGGGAGCTGTTTTTT. It codes for CSARREGELFF.

J is TRBJ1-3 and V is TRBV7-9; D is unclear. The V gene lost 8 bases and the J gene lost 3 bases, with 8 bases spanning the gap. This CDR3 has 12 amino acids. Germline CDR1 is SEHNR and CDR2 is FQNEAQ (reference sequence). The CDR3, as DNA: TGTGCCAGCGGAGTACATGGAAACACCATATATTTT. Encoded protein: CASGVHGNTIYF.

This chain connects TRBV10-3 to TRBJ2-1; unclear D gene. From germline, CDR1 is ENHRY and CDR2 SYGVKD. Trimming took 0 bases from V and 7 from J, leaving 4 bases between them. The CDR3 covers 12 residues. The chain's CDR3 is CAISESGNEQFF. CDR3 coding DNA: TGTGCCATCAGTGAGTCGGGAAATGAGCAGTTCTTC.

J is TRBJ2-1 and V is TRBV27; 7 nucleotides match TRBD2. This CDR3 has 14 amino acids. Germline CDR1 MNHEY, CDR2 SMNVEV (reference sequence). J lost 3 bases, V lost 3 bases, and 2 bases had no gene match. The CDR3, as DNA: TGTGCCAGCAGTTTGGGGGGGAACTACAATGAGCAGTTCTTC. Translated: CASSLGGNYNEQFF.

The V call is TRBV27, the J call TRBJ1-1; D is undetermined. Germline CDR1 reads MNHEY; CDR2 reads SMNVEV (reference sequence). This CDR3 has 11 residues. V was shortened by 8 bases and J by 10 bases, with 14 bases between the two germline ends. The CDR3 protein is CASGSIASAFF. The CDR3 DNA follows: TGTGCCAGCGGATCGATAGCTTCAGCTTTCTTT.

The chain employs TRBV6-5 and TRBJ2-1; D may be TRBD1 or TRBD2 (5 bases each). CDR1 MNHEY and CDR2 SVGAGI come from the germline V gene. There are 11 residues in the CDR3. Trimming took 6 bases from V and 10 from J, leaving 10 bases between them. CDR3 residues: CASRSGPEQFF. The CDR3 DNA follows: TGTGCCAGCAGATCGGGACCCGAGCAGTTCTTC.

J is TRBJ1-5 and V is TRBV30; TRBD1 is a possible D gene (5 bases). The germline V gene has CDR1 GTSNPN and CDR2 SVGIG (reference sequence). V dropped 2 bases and J dropped 5 bases, with 13 bases sitting between them. This CDR3 has 14 residues. The CDR3 coding sequence is TGTGCCTGGAGTTCCGGGACGGGGCATCAGCCCCAGCATTTT. It yields the protein CAWSSGTGHQPQHF.

J is TRBJ1-2 and V is TRBV4-3; 7 nucleotides agree with TRBD1. The CDR3 is 15 residues long. V was clipped by 0 bases and J by 5 bases; unmatched bases: 6. The germline V gene has CDR1 LGHNA and CDR2 YSLEER. The CDR3 DNA reads TGCGCCAGCAGCCAAGATGGGACAGATGAATATGGCTACACCTTC. Encoded protein: CASSQDGTDEYGYTF.